One and the same sample provided the 18 T cell receptor beta chains below, sequenced in a study of CXCR3-negative and CXCR3-positive naive CD8 T cells. Study conclusions and caveats: TRB CDR3s of CXCR3-positive naive cells were more hydrophobic than those of CXCR3-negative naive cells.

Their specific antigens are unknown. cDNA libraries for TRB were generated by 5' RACE incorporating UMI labels. TCRdb re-called the 5' RACE reads; one entry per CDR3 protein, DNA not given. The specimen's table records 7,000 or so distinct CDR3 sequences. Sequencing used naive CXCR3+ CD8+ T cells from blood. The sample's subset: CD45RO-CCR7+CD27+CD95- naive CD8+ T cells expressing CXCR3 (TNR3+). The receptors originated from a human donor in good health. Some clones in this sample may be carry-over from other donors' samples.

V and J are TRBV28 and TRBJ2-3. CDR3 length: 13 amino acids. Germline loops: CDR1 MDHEN, CDR2 SYDVKM. CDR3 loop: CASSLWGKDTQYF.

The chain couples TRBV29-1 to TRBJ2-3. CDR3 length: 11 amino acids. CDR1 SQVTM and CDR2 ANQGSEA come from the germline V gene. CDR3 loop: CSVDEWDTQYF.

The V call is TRBV12-5, the J call TRBJ2-5; TCRdb's D call of TRBD1 is untestable without DNA. The CDR3 runs to 11 residues. Germline V gene data show CDR1 as LGHNT and CDR2 as FRNRAP. CDR3 loop: CASGSPGTQYF.

This clonotype shows up as medium-sized (0.01 to 0.1%) by frequency. CDR3: CSVEELTETSYNEQFF. The chain uses TRBV29-1 and TRBJ2-1. The CDR3 length is 16 residues. Germline V gene lookup returns CDR1 SQVTM and CDR2 ANQGSEA.

This chain links TRBV29-1 with TRBJ2-1; without DNA, the TCRdb call of TRBD2 cannot be checked. Germline CDR1 SQVTM, CDR2 ANQGSEA. The CDR3 totals 13 residues. CDR3 residues: CSVGEYSAAEQFF.

The rearrangement uses TRBV7-9 and TRBJ1-2; checking the TCRdb D call of TRBD1 is not possible without DNA. The germline V gene encodes CDR1 SEHNR and CDR2 FQNEAQ (reference sequence). The CDR3 consists of 15 residues. The CDR3: CASSGIGTENYGYTF. The entire variable domain, with the rest obtained from reference TRBV7-9 and TRBJ1-2, is as follows: DTGVSQNPRHKITKRGQNVTFRCDPISEHNRLYWYRQTLGQGPEFLTYFQNEAQLEKSRLLSDRFSAERPKGSFSTLEIQRTEQGDSAMYLCASSGIGTENYGYTFGSGTRLTVV.

J is TRBJ2-3 and V is TRBV20-1; TCRdb selects TRBD2, and the lack of DNA leaves this call unchecked. The CDR3 covers 14 residues. Germline lookup yields CDR1 DFQATT and CDR2 SNEGSKA (reference sequence). The CDR3 reads CSASLEVRADTQYF.

V usage is TRBV23-1 and J usage is TRBJ2-1; with no DNA, the TCRdb D assignment of TRBD2 cannot be verified. TRBV23-1 is designated an ORF whose function remains uncertain. CDR3 size: 16 residues. This chain's CDR3 is CASSQSGRPEYNEQFF.

By frequency, this clonotype is medium-sized (0.01 to 0.1%). The chain is built from TRBV25-1 and TRBJ2-1; TCRdb's assignment of TRBD1 cannot be checked, as there is no DNA. In germline, CDR1 is MGHDK, CDR2 SYGVNS. The CDR3 runs 13 residues. This CDR3 is CASGSLDSYEQFF.

Measured by frequency, this clonotype is medium-sized. The chain couples TRBV19 to TRBJ2-4. Germline CDR1 is LNHDA and CDR2 is SQIVND (reference sequence). CDR3 size: 15 residues. The CDR3 here is CASSTFRIAKNIQYF. The full variable domain, rest sourced from reference TRBV19 and TRBJ2-4, is DGGITQSPKYLFRKEGQNVTLSCEQNLNHDAMYWYRQDPGQGLRLIYYSQIVNDFQKGDIAEGYSVSREKKESFPLTVTSAQKNPTAFYLCASSTFRIAKNIQYFGAGTRLSVL.

This chain links TRBV29-1 with TRBJ2-4; TCRdb outputs TRBD2, but without DNA this stays unchecked. This CDR3 spans 19 amino acids. Germline V lookup: CDR1 SQVTM, CDR2 ANQGSEA. CDR3 sequence reads: CSVPSGRLRVTESKNIQYF.

This clonotype is labeled medium-sized based on frequency. V gene TRBV20-1 combines with J gene TRBJ2-5; TCRdb proposes TRBD1, but this gene call is untestable without DNA. Germline CDR1 reads DFQATT; CDR2 reads SNEGSKA (reference sequence). This CDR3 is 14 amino acids long. CDR3: CSARALGTWVTQYF.

The gene calls are TRBV7-2 and TRBJ2-7. The length of the CDR3 is 16 residues. The germline V gene has CDR1 SGHTA and CDR2 FQGNSA. CDR3 region: CASSDPHGSSSYEQYF. The full variable domain, completed using reference TRBV7-2 and TRBJ2-7, is GAGVSQSPSNKVTEKGKDVELRCDPISGHTALYWYRQSLGQGLEFLIYFQGNSAPDKSGLPSDRFSAERTGGSVSTLTIQRTQQEDSAVYLCASSDPHGSSSYEQYFGPGTRLTVT.

The chain has TRBV7-8 and TRBJ2-3; there is no DNA to check the TCRdb D call of TRBD1. Germline V gene data show CDR1 as SGHVS and CDR2 as FQNEAQ. The CDR3 covers 17 residues. CDR3 loop: CASSLFWGAGDTDTQYF. Combining the CDR3 with reference TRBV7-8 and TRBJ2-3 gives the whole variable domain GAGVSQSPRYKVAKRGQDVALRCDPISGHVSLFWYQQALGQGPEFLTYFQNEAQLDKSGLPSDRFFAERPEGSVSTLKIQRTQQEDSAVYLCASSLFWGAGDTDTQYFGPGTRLTVL.

V is TRBV7-9 and J is TRBJ1-2. The CDR3 extends over 19 amino acids. Germline loops: CDR1 SEHNR, CDR2 FQNEAQ (reference sequence). The CDR3 is CASSFAGPPGGGLFYGYTF.

The V and J genes are TRBV29-1 and TRBJ2-7; TCRdb indicates TRBD2, and absent DNA this call remains unverified. The CDR3 runs to 12 residues. Per the germline V gene, CDR1 is SQVTM and CDR2 is ANQGSEA. CDR3 protein: CSVRGAFDEQYF.

The V call is TRBV27, the J call TRBJ2-7; TCRdb outputs TRBD1, but without DNA this stays unchecked. The CDR3 extends over 13 amino acids. Germline V gives CDR1 MNHEY, CDR2 SMNVEV (reference sequence). The CDR3 protein is CASSPLDSYEQYF.

The chain recombines TRBV5-1 with TRBJ1-5; TCRdb lists TRBD1, though no DNA is available to test this call. Germline CDR1 and CDR2: SGHRS and YFSETQ. The CDR3 sequence is 16 residues long. CDR3 residues: CASSLALTGENQPQHF.